The sequence of this T cell receptor (beta chain) was determined in a study of CD8 T cells in Susac syndrome. The CDR3 runs to 12 residues. Germline values: CDR1 SGHAT, CDR2 FQNNGV. Trimming took 6 bases from V and 13 from J, leaving 16 bases between them. While CD8+ and CD4+ T cells were isolated negatively, TEMRA cells were enriched by FACS. Random hexamers were used to reverse transcribe an amount of roughly 0.5 to 1 ug RNA. MiXCR was run by TCRdb on the immunoSEQ multiplex PCR reads, yielding one entry per CDR3 protein. Among 170,000 or so distinct CDR3 sequences listed, about 95% were seen once. This TCR was recovered from a human donor with multiple sclerosis. The chain links TRBV11-2 to TRBJ2-1; D call uncertain. Input material: CD8+ T cells from PBMCs. CDR3 sequence: CASSLTGTPQFF. DNA for the CDR3: TGTGCCAGCAGTCTAACGGGCACTCCACAGTTCTTC. Looking up the rest from reference TRBV11-2 and TRBJ2-1 gives the full variable domain: EAGVAQSPRYKIIEKRQSVAFWCNPISGHATLYWYQQILGQGPKLLIQFQNNGVVDDSQLPKDRFSAERLKGVDSTLKIQPAKLEDSAVYLCASSLTGTPQFFGPGTRLTVL.